These 32 T cell receptor beta chains came from one sample sequenced in a study of tumor-infiltrating lymphocytes in primary liver carcinoma. TCR beta cDNA was reverse-transcribed from 500 ng of total RNA. The reaction used a constant-region primer and ProtoScript II reverse transcriptase. Slightly modified ARM-PCR served as the procedure for the TCR beta libraries. These libraries came from three rounds of nested multiplex PCR. Amplification in the first two PCR rounds was performed using TRBV1-TRBV30 forward primers and a C-beta reverse primer for approximately 10 cycles each. MiXCR, applied by TCRdb to the multiplex PCR reads, yields one record per CDR3 protein. Of about 330,000 distinct CDR3 sequences listed, around 60% are singletons. Unsorted whole blood supplied the blood RNA, and germline DNA was isolated too. Sequencing input: peripheral blood. These TCRs come from a middle-aged man with primary liver carcinoma and hepatitis B virus infection.

For the CDR3, the DNA is TGTGCCAGCAGTTACCAGAGACAGGCGAACTATGGCTACACCTTC. Amino acids: CASSYQRQANYGYTF. This chain connects TRBV6-5 to TRBJ1-2; D is possibly TRBD1 (6 bases). This CDR3 region has 15 residues. V lost 2 bases and J 2 bases, leaving 12 bases between the germline ends. Germline CDR1 is MNHEY and CDR2 is SVGAGI.

As to this clonotype: One end of the junction varies from germline; a read error may be responsible. The chain recombines TRBV5-1 with TRBJ1-3; 8 bases align to TRBD1. The germline gives CDR1 SGHRS, CDR2 YFSETQ. CDR3 length equals 14 residues. Written as DNA, the CDR3 is TGCGCCACCAGCTTGGCAGGGGGCGAAAACACCATATATTTT. It yields the protein CATSLAGGENTIYF.

Regarding this clonotype: A much more abundant neighbour one base away suggests this may be a read error. The rearrangement links TRBV5-6 to TRBJ2-1; 8 nucleotides line up with TRBD2. The germline V gene encodes CDR1 SGHDT and CDR2 YYEEEE. The CDR3 covers 13 residues. The CDR3 here is CASSPGGLGEQSF. Here the CDR3 DNA reads TGTGCCAGCAGCCCGGGGGGGTTAGGCGAGCAGTCCTTC.

The chain combines TRBV11-2 with TRBJ2-2, with D perhaps TRBD1 (6 bases). This CDR3 is 14 amino acids long. CDR1 and CDR2 from the germline V gene are SGHAT and FQNNGV. V was shortened by 8 bases and J by 4 bases, with 14 bases between the two germline ends. In DNA form, the CDR3 reads TGTGCCAGCGGCCGCAGGGGCAGCACCGGGGAGCTGTTTTTT. This sequence encodes CASGRRGSTGELFF.

This sequence joins TRBV4-1 and TRBJ2-3, with D perhaps TRBD2 (6 bases). Germline values: CDR1 MGHRA, CDR2 YSYEKL. CDR3 size: 18 residues. V lost 1 base and J 1 base, leaving 18 bases between the germline ends. The CDR3, as DNA: TGCGCCAGCAGCCAAGGTTGCCCCCTTCCGGGAGGCACAGATACGCAGTATTTT. Amino acids: CASSQGCPLPGGTDTQYF.

Details on this clonotype: Since a much larger clone is just one base distant, this may be a read error. This chain uses TRBV4-1 with TRBJ2-7; D might be TRBD2 (5 bases). Germline V gene data show CDR1 as MGHRA and CDR2 as YSYEKL. The CDR3 runs to 13 residues. CDR3 sequence: CTSSQDLAYEQYF. Here the CDR3 DNA reads TGCACCAGCAGCCAAGATCTAGCTTACGAGCAGTACTTC.

For this clonotype: A read error may explain this, as a much larger clone is one base away. The chain joins TRBV10-3 to TRBJ2-1, with D uncertain. CDR3 length: 16 residues. From germline, CDR1 is ENHRY and CDR2 SYGVKD. V was shortened by 3 bases and J by 6 bases, with 18 bases between the two germline ends. The CDR3 reads CAISDSRSWLFNEQFF. DNA for the CDR3: TGTGCCATCAGTGATAGCAGATCGTGGTTGTTCAATGAGCAGTTCTTC.

V usage is TRBV5-1 and J usage is TRBJ2-7; 8 bases fit TRBD1. The CDR3 length is 15 residues. CDR1 is SGHRS, CDR2 YFSETQ, per germline. V dropped 0 bases and J dropped 2; count of bases not matched to a gene: 4. In DNA, the CDR3 is TGCGCCAGCAGCTTGGGGGGACAGGCAACCTACGAGCAGTACTTC. Translated: CASSLGGQATYEQYF.

This clonotype was recorded at least ten times. The junction differs from germline at one of its ends, possibly a read error. The chain is built from TRBV6-6 and TRBJ2-1; possibly TRBD1 for D (6 bases). There are 12 residues in the CDR3. CDR1 is MNHNY, CDR2 SVGAGI, per germline (reference sequence). CDR3 in DNA: TGTGCCAGCACCACCCCCCAGGGGTCTCCTCTCTTC. As protein: CASTTPQGSPLF.

For this clonotype: This may be a read error: a much more frequent sequence differs by one nucleotide. The DNA of the CDR3 is TGTGCCAGCGGCCTCGTCATTAGCTCCTACGAGCAGTACTTC. This translates into CASGLVISSYEQYF. The V gene is TRBV7-9, the J gene TRBJ2-7, with D unclear. The ends were cut back, 8 bases at V and 0 bases at J, with 14 bases in the middle. The CDR3 consists of 14 residues. Germline CDR1 and CDR2: SEHNR and FQNEAQ (reference sequence).

In regard to this clonotype: This could be a read error, since a much larger clone is one nucleotide away. The rearrangement uses TRBV12-3 or TRBV12-4 and TRBJ1-2, with TRBD1 matching over 7 bases. The CDR3 is 13 amino acids. This CDR3 is CASSSGQAYVYTF. DNA of the CDR3: TGTGCCAGCAGTTCTGGACAGGCGTATGTCTACACCTTC.

This clonotype was seen at least ten times. The chain carries TRBV5-1 and TRBJ2-1; possible D gene TRBD2, 7 bases. The V gene lost 0 bases and the J gene lost 7 bases, with 17 bases spanning the gap. The CDR3 is 16 residues long. Germline lookup yields CDR1 SGHRS and CDR2 YFSETQ. The CDR3 bases are TGCGCCAGCAGCTTGGTTGTCGGAGGGGGGGGGAATGAGCAGTTCTTC. It is translated as CASSLVVGGGGNEQFF.

As to this clonotype: A junction boundary mismatches the germline segment, possibly from a read error. The chain recombines TRBV11-2 with TRBJ2-1; D gene unclear. Germline V gene data show CDR1 as SGHAT and CDR2 as FQNNGV. This CDR3 has 15 amino acids. CDR3 in DNA: TGTGCTAGCAGCTTAGATCTCATAATTTACAATGAGCAGCTCTTC. Its translation: CASSLDLIIYNEQLF.

This clonotype was counted ten times or more. The J gene is TRBJ2-5, the V gene TRBV6-1; D is unclear. Germline loops: CDR1 MNHNS, CDR2 SASEGT. The CDR3 runs to 13 residues. V lost 0 bases to trimming and J lost 7 bases, with 9 bases between them. DNA of the CDR3: TGTGCCAGCAGTGAAGCGCTGATCGGGACCCAGTACTTC. Translating gives CASSEALIGTQYF.

About this clonotype: This may be a read error: a much more frequent sequence differs by one nucleotide. CDR3 DNA sequence: TGTGCCAGCAGGGCTACTTATAACACAGATGCGCAGTATTTT. This encodes CASRATYNTDAQYF. V is TRBV6-5 and J is TRBJ2-3; D unresolved. The V gene's germline CDR1 is MNHEY and CDR2 SVGAGI. The CDR3 loop spans 14 amino acids.

On this clonotype: The junction does not match germline at one end; this may be a read error. This chain links TRBV11-2 with TRBJ2-5; D is possibly TRBD1 (6 bases). Germline V CDR1 and CDR2: SGHAT, FQNNGV. The CDR3 loop spans 13 amino acids. CDR3 sequence (DNA): TGTGCCAGAAGCGTCGGACAGCAAGAGACTCAGTACTTC. It yields the protein CARSVGQQETQYF.

To note about this clonotype: A clone one base away is much larger, so this may be a read error. The V gene is TRBV29-1, the J gene TRBJ2-3; the match to TRBD1 covers 8 bases. The CDR3 contains 16 residues. The germline gives CDR1 SQVTM, CDR2 ANQGSEA. The junction had 9 bases not matched to a gene; V was cut back by 0 bases and J by 4 bases. CDR3 sequence (DNA): TGCAGCGTTGAAGACGACAGGGGACGGTGGGCAGATACGCAGTATTTT. Its translation: CSVEDDRGRWADTQYF.

On this clonotype itself: A much larger clone differs from this one at a single base, so this may be a read error. This chain connects TRBV4-3 to TRBJ2-7, with 10 bases fitting TRBD2. This CDR3 is 15 amino acids long. CDR1 is LGHNA and CDR2 is YSLEER in the germline V gene. The CDR3 nucleotides are TGCACCAGCAGCCCTGGGACTAGCGAGGACTACGAGCAGTACTTC. Encoded protein: CTSSPGTSEDYEQYF.

Turning to this clonotype: At one of its ends the junction is not consistent with the germline gene, which may arise from a read error. The chain uses TRBV11-2 and TRBJ2-1; D remains unclear. The CDR3 sequence is 12 residues long. Germline values: CDR1 SGHAT, CDR2 FQNNGV. DNA for the CDR3: TGTGCCAGAAGCTTAGGTTACTATGAGCAGTTCTTC. It specifies CARSLGYYEQFF.

For this clonotype: Given a much more abundant clone one base away, this may be a read error. The gene calls are TRBV5-6 and TRBJ2-5; D perhaps matches TRBD2 (6 bases). Trimming removed 4 bases at V and 4 bases at J, with 23 bases between. The germline V gene encodes CDR1 SGHDT and CDR2 YYEEEE. CDR3 length equals 17 residues. The CDR3 bases are TGTGCCAGCAGCCACCGGACTATCGGGATTGTAAGAGAGACCCAGTACTTC. Encoded protein: CASSHRTIGIVRETQYF.

Details on this clonotype: At one end the junction does not follow the germline gene, possibly because of a read error. V gene TRBV4-1 combines with J gene TRBJ2-7, with D perhaps TRBD1 (5 bases). Germline CDR1 reads MGHRA; CDR2 reads YSYEKL. The CDR3 runs to 16 residues. The CDR3 is CACSQVVSGSDYEQYF. CDR3 sequence (DNA): TGCGCCTGCAGCCAAGTTGTATCAGGGTCCGACTACGAGCAGTACTTC.

The chain combines TRBV11-1 with TRBJ1-1; D is uncertain. This CDR3 has 14 residues. The germline CDR1 and CDR2 sequences are SGHAT and FQDESV (reference sequence). In DNA, the CDR3 is TGTGTCAGTAGCTACGGAGGGATTGGTACTGAAGCTTTCTTT. Translating it yields CVSSYGGIGTEAFF.

As for this clonotype: One base away lies a much larger clone, so this may be a sequencing read error. The chain carries TRBV6-2 or TRBV6-3 and TRBJ2-5; 8 bases align to TRBD2. The V segment lost 9 bases and the J segment 3 bases; nucleotides outside the gene matches: 9. The CDR3 runs 14 residues. CDR1 is MNHEY, CDR2 SVGEGT, per germline. The CDR3 coding sequence is TGTGCCAGAAACCTGCGGGGGGCTAAAGAGACCCAGTACTTC. It is translated as CARNLRGAKETQYF.

Regarding this clonotype: A much larger clone differs from this one at a single base, so this may be a read error. The CDR3 bases are TGTGCCAGCAGTCCGGGCCTTCAGAGCAGGTCTCTTGGCTACACCTTC. This encodes CASSPGLQSRSLGYTF. The chain uses TRBV6-1 and TRBJ1-2; D is undetermined. There are 16 residues in the CDR3. Trimming removed 5 bases at V and 7 bases at J, with 23 bases between. CDR1 is MNHNS and CDR2 is SASEGT in the germline V gene.

The rearrangement links TRBV10-3 to TRBJ2-7; D remains unclear. V was clipped by 6 bases and J by 9 bases, with 12 bases between them. Looked up from germline, CDR1 is ENHRY and CDR2 is SYGVKD. This CDR3 spans 11 amino acids. CDR3 in DNA: TGTGCCATCAGAACTCTTTCGGGGCAGTACTTC. Translation: CAIRTLSGQYF.

About this clonotype: Mismatch with germline at one junction end may stem from a read error. This chain uses TRBV5-1 with TRBJ2-6; TRBD1 agrees at 10 bases. Germline-derived CDR1 and CDR2 are SGHRS and YFSETQ. There are 17 residues in the CDR3. CDR3 nucleotides: TGCGCCAGCAGCTCCTGGACAGGGGGGTCTGGGGTCAACGTCCGGACTTTC. It is translated as CASSSWTGGSGVNVRTF.

Comment on this clonotype: This CDR3 is missing its conserved last phenylalanine or tryptophan, likely due to a read error. It is unclear where the CDR3 begins or ends on the DNA, so no DNA is shown, and the CDR3 is as TCRdb lists it. This chain connects TRBV11-2 to TRBJ2-2. Both ends counted, the CDR3 spans 13 residues. Germline values: CDR1 SGHAT, CDR2 FQNNGV. The CDR3 protein is CASCLQYTGELFY.

About this clonotype: A much larger clone lies one base from this, so it may be a read error. This is likely a read error, given that the CDR3 carries no conserved phenylalanine or tryptophan at its end. V is TRBV10-3 and J is TRBJ2-3, with D unclear. Germline V CDR1 and CDR2: ENHRY, SYGVKD. V was cut by 2 bases and J by 5 bases, with 14 bases left in between. The CDR3 spans 15 residues. CDR3 sequence: CAISETLVDRDTQYL. CDR3 DNA sequence: TGTGCCATCAGTGAGACGCTAGTTGATAGAGATACGCAGTATCTT.

This clonotype was observed at least ten times. The chain links TRBV11-2 to TRBJ2-7; TRBD1 aligns across 7 bases. V lost 0 bases, J lost 5 bases, and 10 bases stayed unmatched. The CDR3 is made up of 16 amino acids. CDR1 is SGHAT, CDR2 FQNNGV, per germline. The CDR3 region has the DNA TGTGCCAGCAGCTTAGATCACGGGACAGAAAATAACGAGCAGTACTTC. Translation: CASSLDHGTENNEQYF.

The chain is built from TRBV5-4 and TRBJ2-2; a weak D match, TRBD2 (6 bases). Trimming stripped 4 bases from V and 4 bases from J, with 14 bases between. From germline, CDR1 is SGHNT and CDR2 YYREEE (reference sequence). The CDR3 has 15 residues. The CDR3 nucleotides are TGTGCCAGCAGCCGACGACTAGATAGCACCGGGGAGCTGTTTTTT. This translates into CASSRRLDSTGELFF.

A word on this clonotype: Because it lacks the conserved phenylalanine or tryptophan at the end, this CDR3 is likely a read error. This chain connects TRBV20-1 to TRBJ1-2; D is unclear. The germline gives CDR1 DFQATT, CDR2 SNEGSKA (reference sequence). Trimming pared 6 bases from V and 7 bases from J, leaving 12 bases between. CDR3 length equals 11 residues. This chain's CDR3 is CSAQTGPGYTL. DNA for the CDR3: TGCAGTGCCCAGACGGGTCCTGGCTACACCCTC.

Notes on this clonotype: A much larger clone differs from this one at a single base, so this may be a read error. The J gene is TRBJ1-2, the V gene TRBV11-1; no clear D. The CDR3 contains 11 residues. Germline V CDR1 and CDR2: SGHAT, FQDESV (reference sequence). Trimming left V 7 bases short and J 8 bases short, with 11 bases between. For the CDR3, the DNA is TGTGCCAGCATCACCCTCCGAGGCTACACCTTC. As protein: CASITLRGYTF. Combining the CDR3 with reference TRBV11-1 and TRBJ1-2 gives the whole variable domain EAEVAQSPRYKITEKSQAVAFWCDPISGHATLYWYRQILGQGPELLVQFQDESVVDDSQLPKDRFSAERLKGVDSTLKIQPAELGDSAMYLCASITLRGYTFGSGTRLTVV.